This section outlines one T cell receptor beta chain sequence together with its context. This CDR3 has 14 residues. Trimming cost V 7 bases and J 6 bases; bases outside gene matches: 6. CDR1 and CDR2 (germline): MNHEY, SMNVEV (reference sequence). This specimen belongs to a study of blood T cell repertoires in COVID-19. Authors' analysis steps: Reference gene primer amplification gave nucleated cell count estimates. TCRdb's copy holds only in-frame clones and misses some; the assay was immunoSEQ multiplex PCR. That table furnishes V, J and clone size, whereas the DNA furnished D and trimming. The table has under 150,000 clones, around 89% seen once.

Sequencing was carried out using peripheral blood. The chain is built from TRBV27 and TRBJ2-2, with 9 nucleotides matching TRBD2. The source of this sequence is a human donor in a cohort sampled during active COVID-19. The CDR3 region has the DNA TGTGCCAGCACCCGCGCTAGCGGGGCCGGGGAGCTGTTTTTT. The encoded protein is CASTRASGAGELFF.